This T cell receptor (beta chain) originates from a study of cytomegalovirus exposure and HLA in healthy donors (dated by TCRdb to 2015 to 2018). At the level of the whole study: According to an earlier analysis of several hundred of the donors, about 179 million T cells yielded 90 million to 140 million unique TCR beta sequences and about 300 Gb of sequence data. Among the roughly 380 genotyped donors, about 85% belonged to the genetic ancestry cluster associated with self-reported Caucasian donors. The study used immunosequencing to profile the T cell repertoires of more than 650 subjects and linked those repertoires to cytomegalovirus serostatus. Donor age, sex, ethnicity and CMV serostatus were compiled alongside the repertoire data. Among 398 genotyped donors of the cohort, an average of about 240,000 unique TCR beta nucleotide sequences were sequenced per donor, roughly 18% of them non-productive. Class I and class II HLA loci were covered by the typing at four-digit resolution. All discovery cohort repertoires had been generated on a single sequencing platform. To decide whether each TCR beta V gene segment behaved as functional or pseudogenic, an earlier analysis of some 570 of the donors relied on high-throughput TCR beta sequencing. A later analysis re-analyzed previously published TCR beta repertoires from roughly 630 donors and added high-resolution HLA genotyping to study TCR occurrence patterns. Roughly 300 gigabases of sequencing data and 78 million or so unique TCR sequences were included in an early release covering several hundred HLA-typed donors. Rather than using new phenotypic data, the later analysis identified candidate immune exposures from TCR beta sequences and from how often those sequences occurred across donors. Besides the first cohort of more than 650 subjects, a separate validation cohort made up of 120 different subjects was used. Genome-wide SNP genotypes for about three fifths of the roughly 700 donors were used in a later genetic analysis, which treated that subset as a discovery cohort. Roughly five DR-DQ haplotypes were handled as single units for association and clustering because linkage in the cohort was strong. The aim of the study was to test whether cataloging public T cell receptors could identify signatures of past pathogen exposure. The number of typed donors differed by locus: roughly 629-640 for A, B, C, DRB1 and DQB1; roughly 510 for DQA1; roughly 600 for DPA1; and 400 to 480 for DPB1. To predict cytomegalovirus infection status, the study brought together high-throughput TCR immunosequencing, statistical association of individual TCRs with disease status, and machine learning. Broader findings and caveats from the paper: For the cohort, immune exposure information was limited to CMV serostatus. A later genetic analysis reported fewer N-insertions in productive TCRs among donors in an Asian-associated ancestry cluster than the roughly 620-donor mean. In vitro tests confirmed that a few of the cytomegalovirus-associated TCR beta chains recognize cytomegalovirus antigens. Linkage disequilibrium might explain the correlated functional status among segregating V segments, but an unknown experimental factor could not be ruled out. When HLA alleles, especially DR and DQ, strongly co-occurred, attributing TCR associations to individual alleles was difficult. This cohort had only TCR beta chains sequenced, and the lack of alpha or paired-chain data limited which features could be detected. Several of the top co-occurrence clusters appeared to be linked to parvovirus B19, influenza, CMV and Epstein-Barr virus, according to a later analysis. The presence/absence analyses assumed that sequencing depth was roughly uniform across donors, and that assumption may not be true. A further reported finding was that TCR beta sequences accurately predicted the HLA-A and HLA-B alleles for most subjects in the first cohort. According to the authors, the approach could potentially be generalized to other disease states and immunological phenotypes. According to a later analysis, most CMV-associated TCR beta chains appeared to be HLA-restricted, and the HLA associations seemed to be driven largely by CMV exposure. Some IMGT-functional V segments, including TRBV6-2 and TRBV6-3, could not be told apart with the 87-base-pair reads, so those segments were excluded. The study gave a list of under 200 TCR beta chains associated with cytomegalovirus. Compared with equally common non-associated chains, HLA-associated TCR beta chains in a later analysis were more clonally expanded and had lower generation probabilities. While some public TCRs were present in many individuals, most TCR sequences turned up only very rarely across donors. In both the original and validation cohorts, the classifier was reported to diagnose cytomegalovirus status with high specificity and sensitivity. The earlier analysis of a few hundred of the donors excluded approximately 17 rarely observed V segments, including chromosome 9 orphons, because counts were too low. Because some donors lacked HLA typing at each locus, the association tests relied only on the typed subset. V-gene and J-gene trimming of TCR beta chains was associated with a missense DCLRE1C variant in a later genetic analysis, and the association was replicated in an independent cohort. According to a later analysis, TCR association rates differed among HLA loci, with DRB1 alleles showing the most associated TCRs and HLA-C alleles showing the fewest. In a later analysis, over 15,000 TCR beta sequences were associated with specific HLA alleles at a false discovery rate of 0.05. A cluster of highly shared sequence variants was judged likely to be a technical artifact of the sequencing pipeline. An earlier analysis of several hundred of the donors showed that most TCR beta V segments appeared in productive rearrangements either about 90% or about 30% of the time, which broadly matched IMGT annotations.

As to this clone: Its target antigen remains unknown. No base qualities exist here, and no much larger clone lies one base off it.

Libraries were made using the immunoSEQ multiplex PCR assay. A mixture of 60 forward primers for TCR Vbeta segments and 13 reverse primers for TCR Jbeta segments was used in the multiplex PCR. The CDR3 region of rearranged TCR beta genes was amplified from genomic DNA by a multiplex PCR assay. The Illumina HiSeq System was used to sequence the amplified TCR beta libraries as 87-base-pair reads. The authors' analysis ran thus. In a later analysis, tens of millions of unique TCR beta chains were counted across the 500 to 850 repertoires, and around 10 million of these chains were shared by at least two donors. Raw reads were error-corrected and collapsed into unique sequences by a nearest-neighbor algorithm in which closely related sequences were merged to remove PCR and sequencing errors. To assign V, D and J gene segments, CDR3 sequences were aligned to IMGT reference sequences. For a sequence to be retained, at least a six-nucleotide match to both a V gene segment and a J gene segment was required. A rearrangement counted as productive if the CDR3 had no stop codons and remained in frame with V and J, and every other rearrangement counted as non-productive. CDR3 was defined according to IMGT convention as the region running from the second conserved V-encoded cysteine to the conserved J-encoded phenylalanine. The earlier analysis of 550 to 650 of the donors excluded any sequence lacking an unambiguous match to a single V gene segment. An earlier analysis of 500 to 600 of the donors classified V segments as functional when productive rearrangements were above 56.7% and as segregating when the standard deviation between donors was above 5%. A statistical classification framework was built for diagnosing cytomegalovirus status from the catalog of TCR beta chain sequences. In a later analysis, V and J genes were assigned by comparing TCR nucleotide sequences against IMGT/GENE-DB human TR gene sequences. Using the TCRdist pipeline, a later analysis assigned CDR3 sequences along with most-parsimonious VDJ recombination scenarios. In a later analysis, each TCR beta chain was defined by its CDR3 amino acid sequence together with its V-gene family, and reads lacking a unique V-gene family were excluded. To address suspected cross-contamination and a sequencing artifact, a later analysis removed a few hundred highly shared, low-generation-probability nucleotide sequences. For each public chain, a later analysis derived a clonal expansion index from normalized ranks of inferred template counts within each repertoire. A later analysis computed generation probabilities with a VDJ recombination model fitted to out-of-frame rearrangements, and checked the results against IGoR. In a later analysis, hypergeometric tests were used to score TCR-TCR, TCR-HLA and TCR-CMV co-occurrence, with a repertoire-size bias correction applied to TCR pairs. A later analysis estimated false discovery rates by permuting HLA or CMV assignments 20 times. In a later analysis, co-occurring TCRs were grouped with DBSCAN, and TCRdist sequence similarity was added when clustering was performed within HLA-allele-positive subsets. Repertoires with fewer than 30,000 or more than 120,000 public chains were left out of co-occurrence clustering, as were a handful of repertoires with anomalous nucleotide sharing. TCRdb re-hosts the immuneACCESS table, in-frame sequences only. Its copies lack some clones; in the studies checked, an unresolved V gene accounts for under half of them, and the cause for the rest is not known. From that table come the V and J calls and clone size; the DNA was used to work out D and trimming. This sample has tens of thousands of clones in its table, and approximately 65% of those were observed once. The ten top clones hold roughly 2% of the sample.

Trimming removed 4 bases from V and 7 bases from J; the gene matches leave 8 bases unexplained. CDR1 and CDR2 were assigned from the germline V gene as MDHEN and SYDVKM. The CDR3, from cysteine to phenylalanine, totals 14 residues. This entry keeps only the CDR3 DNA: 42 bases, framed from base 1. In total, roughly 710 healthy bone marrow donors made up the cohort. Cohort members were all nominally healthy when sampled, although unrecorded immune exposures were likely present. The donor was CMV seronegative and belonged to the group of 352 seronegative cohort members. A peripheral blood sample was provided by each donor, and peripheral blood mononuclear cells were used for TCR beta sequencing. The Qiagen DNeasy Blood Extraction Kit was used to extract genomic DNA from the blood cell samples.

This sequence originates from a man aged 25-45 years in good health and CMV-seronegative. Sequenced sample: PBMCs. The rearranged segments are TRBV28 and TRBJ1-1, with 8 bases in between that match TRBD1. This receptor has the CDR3 CASSSARGHDEAFF. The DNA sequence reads TGTGCCAGCAGTTCCGCCAGGGGGCATGATGAAGCTTTCTTT. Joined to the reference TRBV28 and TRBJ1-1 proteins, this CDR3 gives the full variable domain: DVKVTQSSRYLVKRTGEKVFLECVQDMDHENMFWYRQDPGLGLRLIYFSYDVKMKEKGDIPEGYSVSREKKERFSLILESASTNQTSMYLCASSSARGHDEAFFGQGTRLTVV.